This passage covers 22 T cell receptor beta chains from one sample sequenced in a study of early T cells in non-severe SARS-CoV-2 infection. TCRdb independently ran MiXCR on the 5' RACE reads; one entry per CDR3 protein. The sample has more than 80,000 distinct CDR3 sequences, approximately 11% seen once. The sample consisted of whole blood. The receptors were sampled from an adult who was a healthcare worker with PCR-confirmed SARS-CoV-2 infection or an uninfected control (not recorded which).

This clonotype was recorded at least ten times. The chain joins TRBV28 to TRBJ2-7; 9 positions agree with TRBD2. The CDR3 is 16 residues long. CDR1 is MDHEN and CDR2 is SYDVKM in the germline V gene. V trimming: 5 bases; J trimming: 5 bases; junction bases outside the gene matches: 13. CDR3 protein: CASSLRLAALEDEQYF. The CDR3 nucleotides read TGTGCCAGCAGTCTCAGACTAGCGGCATTAGAAGACGAGCAGTACTTC. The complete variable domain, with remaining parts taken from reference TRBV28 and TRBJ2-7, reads DVKVTQSSRYLVKRTGEKVFLECVQDMDHENMFWYRQDPGLGLRLIYFSYDVKMKEKGDIPEGYSVSREKKERFSLILESASTNQTSMYLCASSLRLAALEDEQYFGPGTRLTVT.

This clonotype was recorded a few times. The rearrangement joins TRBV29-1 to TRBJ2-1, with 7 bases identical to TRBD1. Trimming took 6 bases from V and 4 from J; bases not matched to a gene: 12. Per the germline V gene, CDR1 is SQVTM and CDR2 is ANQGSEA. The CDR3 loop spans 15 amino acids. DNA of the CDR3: TGCAGCGTCCAACCTCCGGGACAGCAATACAATGAGCAGTTCTTC. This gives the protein CSVQPPGQQYNEQFF.

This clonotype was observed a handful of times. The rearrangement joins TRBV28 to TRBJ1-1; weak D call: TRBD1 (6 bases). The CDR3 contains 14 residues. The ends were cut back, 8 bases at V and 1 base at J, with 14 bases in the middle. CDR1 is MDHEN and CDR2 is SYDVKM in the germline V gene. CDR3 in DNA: TGTGCCAGCCAGGGAGGGGGGCAGAACACTGAAGCTTTCTTT. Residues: CASQGGGQNTEAFF.

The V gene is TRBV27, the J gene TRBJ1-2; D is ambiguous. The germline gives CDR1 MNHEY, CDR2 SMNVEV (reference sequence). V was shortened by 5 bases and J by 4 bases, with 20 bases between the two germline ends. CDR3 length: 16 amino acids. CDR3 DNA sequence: TGTGCCAGCAGTCCTTCTTCTGGCCCTCGTGGCTATGGCTACACCTTC. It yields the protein CASSPSSGPRGYGYTF.

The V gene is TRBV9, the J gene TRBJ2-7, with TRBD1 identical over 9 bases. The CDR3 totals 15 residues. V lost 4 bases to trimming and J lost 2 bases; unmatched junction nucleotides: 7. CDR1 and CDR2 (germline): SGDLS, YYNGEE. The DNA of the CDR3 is TGTGCCAGCAGCCCCAGAGGGGACAGGGCCTACGAGCAGTACTTC. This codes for CASSPRGDRAYEQYF. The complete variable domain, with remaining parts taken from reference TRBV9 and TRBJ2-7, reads DSGVTQTPKHLITATGQRVTLRCSPRSGDLSVYWYQQSLDQGLQFLIQYYNGEERAKGNILERFSAQQFPDLHSELNLSSLELGDSALYFCASSPRGDRAYEQYFGPGTRLTVT.

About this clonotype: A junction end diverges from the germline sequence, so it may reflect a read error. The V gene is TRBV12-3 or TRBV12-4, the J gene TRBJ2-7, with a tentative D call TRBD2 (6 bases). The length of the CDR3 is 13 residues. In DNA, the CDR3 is TGTGCCAGCAGCCTCCGACTAGGCTACGGGCAGTACTTC. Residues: CASSLRLGYGQYF.

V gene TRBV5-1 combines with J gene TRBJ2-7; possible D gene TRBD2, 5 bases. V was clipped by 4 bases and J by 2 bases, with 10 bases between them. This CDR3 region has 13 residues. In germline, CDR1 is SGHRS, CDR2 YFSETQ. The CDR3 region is CASSPWETYEQYF. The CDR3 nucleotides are TGCGCCAGCAGCCCCTGGGAGACCTACGAGCAGTACTTC.

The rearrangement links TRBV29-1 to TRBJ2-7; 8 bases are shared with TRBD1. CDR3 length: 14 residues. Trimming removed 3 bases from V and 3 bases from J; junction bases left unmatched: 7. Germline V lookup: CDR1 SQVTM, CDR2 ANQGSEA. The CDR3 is CSVEPGQGGYEQYF. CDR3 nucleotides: TGCAGCGTTGAGCCTGGACAGGGTGGCTACGAGCAGTACTTC.

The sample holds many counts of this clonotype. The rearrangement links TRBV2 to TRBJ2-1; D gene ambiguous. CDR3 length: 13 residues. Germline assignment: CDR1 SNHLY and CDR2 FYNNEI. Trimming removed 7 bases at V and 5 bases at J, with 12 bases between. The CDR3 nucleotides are TGTGCCAGCAAGTTTACAGCAAACAATGAGCAGTTCTTC. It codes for CASKFTANNEQFF.

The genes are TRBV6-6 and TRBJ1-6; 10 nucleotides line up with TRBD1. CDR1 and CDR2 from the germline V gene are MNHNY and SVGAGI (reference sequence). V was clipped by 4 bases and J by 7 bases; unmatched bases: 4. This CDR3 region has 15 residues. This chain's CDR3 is CASSSGTGVNSPLHF. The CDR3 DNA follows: TGTGCCAGCAGTTCCGGGACAGGGGTAAATTCACCCCTCCACTTT.

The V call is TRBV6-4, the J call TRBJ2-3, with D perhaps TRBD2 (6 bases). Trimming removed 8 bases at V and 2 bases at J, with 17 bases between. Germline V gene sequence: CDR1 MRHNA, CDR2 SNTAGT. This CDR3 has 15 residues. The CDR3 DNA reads TGTGCCAGCGGTGGAGGGATCGGGCCCACAGATACGCAGTATTTT. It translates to CASGGGIGPTDTQYF.

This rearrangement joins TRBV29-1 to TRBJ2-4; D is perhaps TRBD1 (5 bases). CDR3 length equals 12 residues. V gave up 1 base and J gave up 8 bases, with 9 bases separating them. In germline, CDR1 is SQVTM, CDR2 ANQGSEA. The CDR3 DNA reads TGCAGCGTTGAAGGGGGCCCGGACATTCAGTACTTC. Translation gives CSVEGGPDIQYF.

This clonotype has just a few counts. The CDR3 DNA follows: TGCGCCAGCAGCCACGGCTACAACACTGAAGCTTTCTTT. Amino acids: CASSHGYNTEAFF. The rearrangement links TRBV4-1 to TRBJ1-1; D call uncertain. CDR3 length equals 13 residues. CDR1 is MGHRA and CDR2 is YSYEKL in the germline V gene. The ends were cut back, 3 bases at V and 2 bases at J, with 7 bases in the middle.

CDR3 DNA: TGTGCCAGCAGTCAGGGGTTTGGCTATGGCTACACCTTC. Translation: CASSQGFGYGYTF. V usage is TRBV6-4 and J usage is TRBJ1-2; D is possibly TRBD1 (6 bases). V dropped 5 bases and J dropped 4 bases, with 11 bases sitting between them. The CDR3 contains 13 residues. Germline-derived CDR1 and CDR2 are MRHNA and SNTAGT.

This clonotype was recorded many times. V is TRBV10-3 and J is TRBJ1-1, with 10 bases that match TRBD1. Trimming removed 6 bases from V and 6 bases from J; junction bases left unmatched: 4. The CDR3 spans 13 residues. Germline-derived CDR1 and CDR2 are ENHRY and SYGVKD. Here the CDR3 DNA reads TGTGCCATCAGCGGACAGGGGGTCCCTGAAGCTTTCTTT. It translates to CAISGQGVPEAFF.

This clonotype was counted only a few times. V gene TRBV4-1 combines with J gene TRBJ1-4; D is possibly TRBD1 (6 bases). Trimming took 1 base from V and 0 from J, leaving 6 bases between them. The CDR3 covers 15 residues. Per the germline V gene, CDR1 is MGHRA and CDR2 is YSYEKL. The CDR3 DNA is TGCGCCAGCAGCCAAGCAGGGGCAACTAATGAAAAACTGTTTTTT. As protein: CASSQAGATNEKLFF.

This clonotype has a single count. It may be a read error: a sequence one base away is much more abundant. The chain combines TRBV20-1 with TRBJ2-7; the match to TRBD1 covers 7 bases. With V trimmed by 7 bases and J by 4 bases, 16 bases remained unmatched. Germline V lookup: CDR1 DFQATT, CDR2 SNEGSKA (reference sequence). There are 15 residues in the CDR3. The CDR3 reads CSVMETGKIRYEQYF. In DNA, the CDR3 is TGCAGTGTTATGGAGACAGGGAAGATCCGGTACGAGCAGTACTTC.

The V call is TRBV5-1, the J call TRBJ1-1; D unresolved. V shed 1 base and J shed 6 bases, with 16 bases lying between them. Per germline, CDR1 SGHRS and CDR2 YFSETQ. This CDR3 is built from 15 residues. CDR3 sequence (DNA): TGCGCCAGCAGCTTGAGGGCAGACTCGATCTCTGAAGCTTTCTTT. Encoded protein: CASSLRADSISEAFF.

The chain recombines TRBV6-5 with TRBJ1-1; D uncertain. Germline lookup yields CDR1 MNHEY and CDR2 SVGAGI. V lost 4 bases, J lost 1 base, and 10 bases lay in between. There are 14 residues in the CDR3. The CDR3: CASSFSLPNTEAFF. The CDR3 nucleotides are TGTGCCAGCAGTTTCTCTCTCCCGAACACTGAAGCTTTCTTT.

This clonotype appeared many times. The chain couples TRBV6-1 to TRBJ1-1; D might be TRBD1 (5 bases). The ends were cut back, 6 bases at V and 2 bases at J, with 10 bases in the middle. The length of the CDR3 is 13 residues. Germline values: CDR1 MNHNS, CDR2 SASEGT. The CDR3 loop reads CASRKTVNTEAFF. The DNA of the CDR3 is TGTGCCAGCAGGAAGACAGTAAACACTGAAGCTTTCTTT.

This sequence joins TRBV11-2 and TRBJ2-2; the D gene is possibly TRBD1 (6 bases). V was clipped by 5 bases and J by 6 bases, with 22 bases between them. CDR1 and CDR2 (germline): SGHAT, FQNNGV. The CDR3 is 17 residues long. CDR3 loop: CASSHSHSTGSSGELFF. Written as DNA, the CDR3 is TGTGCCAGCAGCCACTCGCACTCCACAGGGTCTTCCGGGGAGCTGTTTTTT.

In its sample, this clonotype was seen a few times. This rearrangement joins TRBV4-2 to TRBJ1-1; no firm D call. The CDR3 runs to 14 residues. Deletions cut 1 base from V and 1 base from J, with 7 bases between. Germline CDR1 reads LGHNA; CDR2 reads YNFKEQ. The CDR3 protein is CASSQGGPNTEAFF. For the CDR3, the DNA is TGTGCCAGCAGCCAAGGGGGTCCGAACACTGAAGCTTTCTTT.